The 21 T cell receptor beta chains below were found in one sample sequenced in a study of blood T cell repertoires in COVID-19. Using immunoSEQ multiplex PCR, the repertoire was profiled, and TCRdb retains in-frame clones only, with some absent. The sample yields 120,000 to 150,000 clones, 70% to 90% seen once. Sequenced material: peripheral blood. The receptor set was obtained from a woman aged 55-70 years with COVID-19, enrolled during active disease.

This chain connects TRBV7-6 to TRBJ1-2; 11 bases are a match to TRBD1. V was pared by 0 bases and J by 6 bases, with 6 bases of the junction left unmatched. The CDR3 length is 16 residues. Germline V gene lookup returns CDR1 SGHVS and CDR2 FNYEAQ. The CDR3: CASSLAVRGQGDGYTF. CDR3 coding DNA: TGTGCCAGCAGCTTAGCTGTTAGGGGACAGGGGGATGGCTACACCTTC.

This clone was counted a few times. The chain couples TRBV6-5 to TRBJ1-2; TRBD1 matches at 8 bases. The CDR3 runs to 16 residues. V lost 0 bases, J lost 6 bases, and 9 bases stayed unmatched. The germline V gene has CDR1 MNHEY and CDR2 SVGAGI. CDR3 in DNA: TGTGCCAGCAGTTACTCCGGGACAGGCCCTTTCGATGGCTACACCTTC. Amino acid sequence: CASSYSGTGPFDGYTF.

The chain employs TRBV6-4 and TRBJ2-3, with 8 bases lining up with TRBD2. The length of the CDR3 is 15 residues. Looked up from germline, CDR1 is MRHNA and CDR2 is SNTAGT. V shed 3 bases and J 1 base; nucleotides not matched to a gene: 3. The CDR3 reads CASSEETSGTDTQYF. The CDR3 DNA follows: TGTGCCAGCAGTGAAGAGACTAGCGGCACAGATACGCAGTATTTT.

The gene calls are TRBV24-1 and TRBJ2-1, with 8 bases identical to TRBD1. The J segment lost 3 bases and the V segment lost 7 bases, leaving 4 bases of the junction unmatched. The germline V gene encodes CDR1 KGHDR and CDR2 SFDVKD. The CDR3 is made up of 14 amino acids. The CDR3 DNA sequence: TGTGCCACCAGAGCCGGGACAGGCTACAATGAGCAGTTCTTC. It codes for CATRAGTGYNEQFF.

The chain carries TRBV4-1 and TRBJ1-3; unclear D gene. Per the germline V gene, CDR1 is MGHRA and CDR2 is YSYEKL. The CDR3 spans 15 residues. Trimming stripped 0 bases from V and 3 bases from J, with 9 bases between. This CDR3 is CASSQDPTDGNTIYF. As DNA, the CDR3 is TGCGCCAGCAGCCAAGATCCTACAGATGGAAACACCATATATTTT.

Remarks on this clone: Other nucleotide sequences in the sample specify the same CDR3. This chain uses TRBV9 with TRBJ2-3; D not certain. The length of the CDR3 is 13 residues. CDR1 and CDR2 (germline): SGDLS, YYNGEE. Trimming took 0 bases from V and 3 from J, leaving 5 bases between them. The DNA for the CDR3 is TGTGCCAGCAGCGTAGCCAGGACAGATACGCAGTATTTT. Encoded protein: CASSVARTDTQYF.

The chain couples TRBV20-1 to TRBJ2-3; 8 bases fit TRBD2. The germline CDR1 and CDR2 sequences are DFQATT and SNEGSKA (reference sequence). This CDR3 has 13 residues. Trimming cost V 5 bases and J 9 bases; bases outside gene matches: 10. The CDR3 spells CSAGEPGGETQYF. The DNA of the CDR3 is TGCAGTGCTGGTGAGCCCGGGGGGGAGACGCAGTATTTT.

The V call is TRBV5-4, the J call TRBJ1-2, with TRBD1 as a possible D gene (6 bases). The CDR3 consists of 14 residues. Germline V gene data show CDR1 as SGHNT and CDR2 as YYREEE (reference sequence). V dropped 0 bases and J dropped 13 bases, with 19 bases sitting between them. CDR3: CASSLVAGAMDPTF. The CDR3 DNA reads TGTGCCAGCAGCTTGGTCGCAGGGGCCATGGATCCCACCTTC.

The chain links TRBV2 to TRBJ2-1; TRBD2 is a possible D gene (5 bases). V gave up 7 bases and J gave up 9 bases, with 10 bases separating them. The CDR3 has 11 residues. Germline assignment: CDR1 SNHLY and CDR2 FYNNEI. CDR3 residues: CASILVGEQFF. Here the CDR3 DNA reads TGTGCCAGCATACTAGTGGGTGAGCAGTTCTTC.

This clone was detected once. V and J are TRBV29-1 and TRBJ2-7; TRBD2 matches 8 bases. Trimming at V came to 7 bases and at J to 2 bases, leaving 4 bases not matched to a gene. Germline CDR1 SQVTM, CDR2 ANQGSEA. The CDR3 sequence is 12 residues long. The CDR3 protein is CSASGYPYEQYF. The CDR3 DNA sequence: TGCAGCGCTAGCGGGTACCCCTACGAGCAGTACTTC.

The chain joins TRBV29-1 to TRBJ2-3, with 10 bases fitting TRBD2. V lost 4 bases, J lost 3 bases, and 7 bases stayed unmatched. The germline V gene has CDR1 SQVTM and CDR2 ANQGSEA. The CDR3 has 15 residues. The DNA of the CDR3 is TGCAGCGTTGGAAGAGGGGGACTAGCGACAGATACGCAGTATTTT. Protein product: CSVGRGGLATDTQYF.

The genes are TRBV3-1 (or the pseudogene TRBV3-2) and TRBJ2-5, with 11 bases fitting TRBD2. Germline CDR1 is LGHDT and CDR2 is YNNKEL (reference sequence). The CDR3 has 18 residues. After removal of 3 bases from V and 5 bases from J, the junction contained 14 bases not matched to a gene. The CDR3 DNA follows: TGTGCCAGCAGCCAGTCCCTCCCAGCTAGCGGGGGGCTCGAGACCCAGTACTTC. Translating it yields CASSQSLPASGGLETQYF.

In its sample, this clone was seen a few times. This chain uses TRBV11-2 with TRBJ1-2; a possible D gene is TRBD1 (5 bases). Germline V gene data show CDR1 as SGHAT and CDR2 as FQNNGV. CDR3 length: 16 residues. Trimming cost V 5 bases and J 1 base, with 17 bases left between them. The CDR3 sequence is CASSESGQNLNYGYTF. In DNA form, the CDR3 reads TGTGCCAGCAGCGAATCAGGGCAAAACCTTAACTATGGCTACACCTTC.

The chain uses TRBV7-9 and TRBJ1-1, with D maybe TRBD1 (6 bases). The CDR3 is 12 residues long. Germline CDR1 reads SEHNR; CDR2 reads FQNEAQ (reference sequence). Trimming stripped 4 bases from V and 8 bases from J, with 11 bases between. The CDR3 DNA sequence: TGTGCCAGCAGCTCAGGGGACCAAGAAGCTTTCTTT. Its protein product is CASSSGDQEAFF.

This clone was seen a handful of times. The CDR3 sequence: CASSSQGESPLHF. The CDR3 DNA sequence: TGCGCCAGCAGCTCACAGGGGGAATCACCCCTCCACTTT. This chain joins TRBV5-1 and TRBJ1-6; TRBD1 aligns across 8 bases. The CDR3 sequence is 13 residues long. V trimming: 3 bases; J trimming: 10 bases; junction bases outside the gene matches: 3. Germline assignment: CDR1 SGHRS and CDR2 YFSETQ.

The chain joins TRBV6-5 to TRBJ2-3; TRBD2 is a possible D gene (5 bases). V was clipped by 8 bases and J by 5 bases, with 20 bases between them. Germline assignment: CDR1 MNHEY and CDR2 SVGAGI. This CDR3 is built from 15 residues. CDR3: CASRSLGLGEDTQYF. The CDR3 DNA reads as TGTGCCAGCCGAAGCTTAGGACTGGGAGAAGATACGCAGTATTTT.

Concerning this clone itself: One junction end does not reproduce the germline sequence, and a read error may be involved. The chain employs TRBV6-1 and TRBJ1-2, with TRBD1 matching 8 bases. The CDR3 length is 15 residues. Germline loops: CDR1 MNHNS, CDR2 SASEGT. The CDR3 loop reads CASSEGTGRLYGYTF. CDR3 DNA sequence: TGTGCCAGCAGCGAAGGGACAGGTCGTCTATATGGCTACACCTTC.

The chain employs TRBV6-6 and TRBJ1-2, with 11 positions matching TRBD1. CDR1 MNHNY and CDR2 SVGAGI come from the germline V gene (reference sequence). This CDR3 spans 15 amino acids. The V segment lost 2 bases and the J segment 3 bases; nucleotides outside the gene matches: 2. DNA of the CDR3: TGTGCCAGCAGTTACCTGGACAGGGGGCACTATGGCTACACCTTC. This codes for CASSYLDRGHYGYTF.

The V call is TRBV18, the J call TRBJ2-7; 10 bases align to TRBD1. V lost 3 bases and J lost 6; bases outside the gene matches: 8. CDR3 length equals 15 residues. Germline assignment: CDR1 KGHSH and CDR2 LQKENI. Here the CDR3 DNA reads TGTGCCAGCTCACCGAGGGACAGGGGAGGCTCCGAGCAGTACTTC. Amino acid sequence: CASSPRDRGGSEQYF.

The chain combines TRBV7-8 with TRBJ1-2, with 11 bases identical to TRBD1. The V gene's germline CDR1 is SGHVS and CDR2 FQNEAQ. This CDR3 has 14 residues. Losses at the gene ends were 5 bases for V and 2 bases for J; bases not matched to a gene: 1. The CDR3 reads CASSRDRGNYGYTF. CDR3 DNA sequence: TGTGCCAGCAGCCGGGACAGGGGGAACTATGGCTACACCTTC.

The chain is built from TRBV3-1 (or the pseudogene TRBV3-2) and TRBJ1-2; D gene uncertain. V shed 4 bases and J shed 4 bases, with 25 bases lying between them. The CDR3 totals 18 residues. The germline V gene encodes CDR1 LGHDT and CDR2 YNNKEL (reference sequence). CDR3 loop: CASSLYRVINNPLYGYTF. The CDR3 nucleotides are TGTGCCAGCAGCCTTTACCGGGTCATAAACAATCCCCTCTATGGCTACACCTTC.